Listed below are T cell receptor beta chains from one sample, sequenced in a study of T cells in Graves' hyperthyroidism and ophthalmopathy. MiXCR, applied by TCRdb to the multiplex PCR reads, yields one record per CDR3 protein. This sample has 490,000 or so distinct CDR3 sequences; just under 20% occur once, and the top ten carry approximately 50%. Sequenced material: blood. The receptor set was obtained from a man aged 40-50 years with Graves' ophthalmopathy. Both conserved end residues are part of each CDR3. A D gene is named only where the DNA matches it firmly. Rows give clone size only sometimes, using once, few, many, or a class for an expanded clone.

abundance	j_gene	v_gene	d_gene	CDR3nt	CDR3aa
few	TRBJ1-3	TRBV20-1	NA	TGCAGTGCTCTCAGCCCGCAGGGGACCCACTCTGGAAACACCATATATTTT	CSALSPQGTHSGNTIYF
NA	TRBJ2-1	TRBV20-1	NA	TGCAGTGCTCTCAGGACTTACAATGAGCAGTTCTTC	CSALRTYNEQFF
few	TRBJ1-6	TRBV2	NA	TGTGCCAGCAGTTTTACGGAGGATACCCTCCACTTT	CASSFTEDTLHF
many	TRBJ2-7	TRBV6-1	NA	TGTGCCAGCAGTGAAGTATTCGGCTACCGTCCCTACGAGCAGTACTTC	CASSEVFGYRPYEQYF
NA	TRBJ2-1	TRBV5-1	TRBD1	TGCGCCAGCAGCGAAAAGGGGGCGGCCTACAATGAGGAGTTCTTC	CASSEKGAAYNEEFF
NA	TRBJ2-1	TRBV9	NA	TGTGCCAGCAGCGTAGGGACACTCGGTGAGCAGTTCTTC	CASSVGTLGEQFF
many	TRBJ2-7	TRBV20-1	NA	TGCAGTGCTAGAAACCCAGTGACCTACGAGCAGTACTTC	CSARNPVTYEQYF
NA	TRBJ2-1	TRBV19	TRBD2	TGTGCCAGTAGTAGGGGACTAGCGGTTTTACTGAGCTCCTACAATGAGCAGTTCTTC	CASSRGLAVLLSSYNEQFF
few	TRBJ2-4	TRBV5-1	NA	TGCGCCAGCAGCTCGAACGGGAACATTCAGTACTTC	CASSSNGNIQYF
few	TRBJ2-3	TRBV29-1	TRBD2	TGCAGCGTTGGGATAGCGGGGGGATACACAGATACGCAGTATTTT	CSVGIAGGYTDTQYF
many	TRBJ2-5	TRBV11-2	NA	TGTGCCAGCAGCTTAGTACCTATGGGGGGCTTGGAGACCCAGTACTTC	CASSLVPMGGLETQYF
NA	TRBJ1-1	TRBV19	NA	TGTGCCAGTAGTATACCGGGGGCGAATCTGTATAACACTGAAGCTTTCTTT	CASSIPGANLYNTEAFF
NA	TRBJ1-6	TRBV20-1	TRBD1	TGCAGTGCTCCGGACAGGAGCTCCTATAATTCACCCCTCCACTTT	CSAPDRSSYNSPLHF
many	TRBJ2-7	TRBV12-3/TRBV12-4	TRBD2	TGTGCCAGCAGTTTGGGCGGGAGGGTCGACGAGCAGTACTTC	CASSLGGRVDEQYF
many	TRBJ1-2	TRBV18	NA	TGTGCCAGCTCACCGGCAGGGAGCAATGGCTACACCTTC	CASSPAGSNGYTF
few	TRBJ1-5	TRBV20-1	NA	TGCAGTGCTAGAGTGGGTCCCAATAGCAATCAGCCCCAGCATTTT	CSARVGPNSNQPQHF
many	TRBJ2-1	TRBV18	NA	TGTGCCAGCTCAGAAACGCCTACCTACAATGAGCAGTTCTTC	CASSETPTYNEQFF
few	TRBJ2-5	TRBV20-1	TRBD2	TGCAGTGCTTTAGCGGGAGAGACCCAGTACTTC	CSALAGETQYF
few	TRBJ2-5	TRBV7-9	NA	TGTGCCAGCAGCTTAGATGGTACCGTGGGGGAGACCCAGTACTTC	CASSLDGTVGETQYF
NA	TRBJ2-7	TRBV4-1	NA	TGCGCCAGCAGCCAAGAACGGGGCGAGCAGTACTTC	CASSQERGEQYF
NA	TRBJ1-2	TRBV6-9	NA	TGTGCCAGCAGTTCCCTTCGGCCAGGACCAGGTGGCTACACCTTC	CASSSLRPGPGGYTF
NA	TRBJ2-2	TRBV24-1	NA	TGTGCCACCAGTGACCCCGGTGGGGAGCTGTTTTTT	CATSDPGGELFF
NA	TRBJ2-2	TRBV6-2/TRBV6-3	NA	TGTGCCAGCAGTTTAGACAGCCGCTCGAACACCGGGGAGCTGTTTTTT	CASSLDSRSNTGELFF
many	TRBJ2-5	TRBV6-2/TRBV6-3	NA	TGTGCCAGCAATCCTCAGGGAAGGGAAGCGGTGCAAGAGACCCAGTACTTC	CASNPQGREAVQETQYF
many	TRBJ2-7	TRBV2	NA	TGTGCCAGCAAGGCTGACAGCGACGAGCAGTACTTC	CASKADSDEQYF
many	TRBJ2-2	TRBV2	TRBD1	TGTGCCAGCAGTGTACAGGGGAGTGGTTACACCGGGGAGCTGTTTTTT	CASSVQGSGYTGELFF
NA	TRBJ2-3	TRBV6-2/TRBV6-3	TRBD2	TGTGCCAGCACGGACGGGACTAGCGGAACAGATACGCAGTATTTT	CASTDGTSGTDTQYF
many	TRBJ1-5	TRBV6-1	TRBD1	TGTGCCAGCAGTCGATACAGGGGACAGAATCAGCCCCAGCATTTT	CASSRYRGQNQPQHF
few	TRBJ1-4	TRBV12-3/TRBV12-4	TRBD1	TGTGCCAGCAGACCCGGGACAGCGCTAGGGGAAAAACTGTTTTTT	CASRPGTALGEKLFF
NA	TRBJ1-5	TRBV6-2/TRBV6-3	TRBD1	TGTGCCAGCATTCCGGCGCCGAGGGGGCTCGGCAATCAGCCCCAGCATTTT	CASIPAPRGLGNQPQHF
NA	TRBJ2-7	TRBV6-2/TRBV6-3	NA	TGTGCCAGCAGACCCAGCCGATCAAGCATGTCCTACGAGCAGTACTTC	CASRPSRSSMSYEQYF
many	TRBJ1-2	TRBV20-1	NA	TGCAGTGCTAATGACAGAACTTATGGCTACACCTTC	CSANDRTYGYTF
NA	TRBJ2-5	TRBV7-9	TRBD2	TGTGCCAGCAGCTCACGCGGACTAGCGGGAGGAGAGACCCAGTACTTC	CASSSRGLAGGETQYF
few	TRBJ2-1	TRBV28	NA	TGTGCCAGCACCTTAGGGGGGACTCGTCTAAATGAGCAGTTCTTC	CASTLGGTRLNEQFF
few	TRBJ1-4	TRBV2	NA	TGTGCCAGCACGGGGGACGGGCAAAATGAAAAACTGTTTTTT	CASTGDGQNEKLFF
many	TRBJ2-7	TRBV9	NA	TGTGCCAGCAGCGTACAGGGGAGTTTCCACGAGCAGTACTTC	CASSVQGSFHEQYF
many	TRBJ2-2	TRBV27	TRBD2	TGTGCCAGCAGTTTATATGGGACTAGGGACGGGGAGCTGTTTTTT	CASSLYGTRDGELFF
many	TRBJ2-1	TRBV7-2	NA	TGTGCCAGCAGCTTAGAGGGGCTAGTTATGGGCAATGAGCAGTTCTTC	CASSLEGLVMGNEQFF
NA	TRBJ2-5	TRBV10-3	TRBD2	TGTGCCATCAGTGAAACTAGCGGGGGCCGTGAGACCCAGTACTTC	CAISETSGGRETQYF
few	TRBJ2-2	TRBV2	NA	TGTGCCAGCACGGACAAGTTCGCGAACACCGGGGAGCTGTTTTTT	CASTDKFANTGELFF
few	TRBJ2-3	TRBV7-6	NA	TGTGCCAGCAGCTTTACCGGGGCCCTCACAGATACGCAGTATTTT	CASSFTGALTDTQYF
NA	TRBJ1-2	TRBV6-1	TRBD1	TGTGCCAGCAGACGACAGGGGTCTAACTATGGCTACACCTTC	CASRRQGSNYGYTF
NA	TRBJ2-3	TRBV29-1	NA	TGCAGCGTTGAGCGTTCTAGCGTAGATACGCAGTATTTT	CSVERSSVDTQYF
few	TRBJ1-1	TRBV6-5	NA	TGTGCCAGCAGTTCCTCCGTCACTGAAGCTTTCTTT	CASSSSVTEAFF
NA	TRBJ2-7	TRBV20-1	NA	TGCAGTGCTAGATTTACAGGGCCTACCCGGGAGCAGTACTTC	CSARFTGPTREQYF
few	TRBJ2-3	TRBV2	TRBD2	TGTGCCAGCTCCGGATGGGGGGGGGCAGATACGCAGTATTTT	CASSGWGGADTQYF
few	TRBJ1-2	TRBV25-1	NA	TGTGCCAGCAGTGCAACCCCGGCGAGCATCTATGGCTACACCTTC	CASSATPASIYGYTF
many	TRBJ2-5	TRBV11-2	NA	TGTGCCAGCAGCTCGCGGGTGAAACAAGAGACCCAGTACTTC	CASSSRVKQETQYF
many	TRBJ1-1	TRBV7-8	NA	TGTGCCAGCAGCCCCCTGGGGACAACTGAAGCTTTCTTT	CASSPLGTTEAFF
many	TRBJ1-1	TRBV20-1	NA	TGCAGTGCTCAGAGATTTGGGGGGGACACTGAAGCTTTCTTT	CSAQRFGGDTEAFF
few	TRBJ2-5	TRBV5-1	NA	TGCGCCAGCAGCCTACAGGGCGGCGGGACCCAGTACTTC	CASSLQGGGTQYF
few	TRBJ1-2	TRBV5-1	NA	TGCGCCAGCAGCTCCTACTCGACAGACTATGGCTACACCTTC	CASSSYSTDYGYTF
many	TRBJ2-5	TRBV28	NA	TGTGCCAGCAGTTTAGTGTACTCCGGACGAGAGACCCAGTACTTC	CASSLVYSGRETQYF